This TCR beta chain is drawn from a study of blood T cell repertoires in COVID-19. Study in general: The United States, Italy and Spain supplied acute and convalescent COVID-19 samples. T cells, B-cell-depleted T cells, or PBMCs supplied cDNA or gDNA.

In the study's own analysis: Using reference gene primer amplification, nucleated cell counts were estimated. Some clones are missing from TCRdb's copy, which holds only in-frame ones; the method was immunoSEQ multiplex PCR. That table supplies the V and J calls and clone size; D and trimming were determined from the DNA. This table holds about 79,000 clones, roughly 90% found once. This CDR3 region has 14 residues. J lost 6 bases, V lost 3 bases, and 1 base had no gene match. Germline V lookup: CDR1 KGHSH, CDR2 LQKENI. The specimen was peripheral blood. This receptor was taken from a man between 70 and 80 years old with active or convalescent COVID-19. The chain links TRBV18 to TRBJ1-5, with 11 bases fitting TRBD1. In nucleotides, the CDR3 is TGTGCCAGCTCACCGGGGACAGGGGGTCAGCCCCAGCATTTT. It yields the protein CASSPGTGGQPQHF. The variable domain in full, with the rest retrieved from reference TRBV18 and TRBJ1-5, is NAGVMQNPRHLVRRRGQEARLRCSPMKGHSHVYWYRQLPEEGLKFMVYLQKENIIDESGMPKERFSAEFPKEGPSILRIQQVVRGDSAAYFCASSPGTGGQPQHFGDGTRLSIL.